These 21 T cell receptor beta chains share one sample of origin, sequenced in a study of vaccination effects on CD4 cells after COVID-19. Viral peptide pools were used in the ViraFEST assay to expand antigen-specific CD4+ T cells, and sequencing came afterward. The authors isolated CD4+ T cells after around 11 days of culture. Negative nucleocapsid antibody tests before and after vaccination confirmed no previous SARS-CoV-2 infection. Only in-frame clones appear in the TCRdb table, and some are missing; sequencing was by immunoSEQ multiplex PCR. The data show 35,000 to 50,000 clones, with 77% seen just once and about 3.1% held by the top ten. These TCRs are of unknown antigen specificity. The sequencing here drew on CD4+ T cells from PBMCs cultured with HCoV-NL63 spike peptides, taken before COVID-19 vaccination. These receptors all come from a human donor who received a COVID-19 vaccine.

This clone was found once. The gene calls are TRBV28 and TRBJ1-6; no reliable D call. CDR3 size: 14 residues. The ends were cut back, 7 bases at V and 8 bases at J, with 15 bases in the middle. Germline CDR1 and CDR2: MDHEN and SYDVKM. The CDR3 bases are TGTGCCAGCAACCAACAGAATGTTTATTCACCCCTCCACTTT. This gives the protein CASNQQNVYSPLHF.

CDR3 nucleotide sequence: TGTGCCAGTAGTATAACGTCGGCTGGAAACACCATATATTTT. It encodes CASSITSAGNTIYF. The genes are TRBV19 and TRBJ1-3; D remains unclear. V was pared by 2 bases and J by 2 bases, with 7 bases between. Germline V gene lookup returns CDR1 LNHDA and CDR2 SQIVND (reference sequence). There are 14 residues in the CDR3.

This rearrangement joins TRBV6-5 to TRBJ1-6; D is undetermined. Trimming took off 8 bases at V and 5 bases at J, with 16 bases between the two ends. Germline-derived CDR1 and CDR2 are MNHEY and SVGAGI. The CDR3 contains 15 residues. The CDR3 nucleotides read TGTGCCAGCTTGGGAGCGGGGAGAGATAATTCACCCCTCCACTTT. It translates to CASLGAGRDNSPLHF.

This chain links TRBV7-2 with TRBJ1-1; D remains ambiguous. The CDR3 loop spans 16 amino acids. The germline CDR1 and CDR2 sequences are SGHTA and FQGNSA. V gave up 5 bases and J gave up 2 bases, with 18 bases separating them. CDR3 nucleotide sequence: TGTGCCAGCAGCCCCCGCCTCACGGTAGTCAACACTGAAGCTTTCTTT. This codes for CASSPRLTVVNTEAFF.

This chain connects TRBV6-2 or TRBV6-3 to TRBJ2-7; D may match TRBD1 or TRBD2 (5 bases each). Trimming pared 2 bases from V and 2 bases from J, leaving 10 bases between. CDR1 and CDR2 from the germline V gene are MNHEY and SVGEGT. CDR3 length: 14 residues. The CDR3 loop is CASSYGRGPYEQYV. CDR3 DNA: TGTGCCAGCAGTTACGGACGGGGCCCCTACGAGCAGTACGTC.

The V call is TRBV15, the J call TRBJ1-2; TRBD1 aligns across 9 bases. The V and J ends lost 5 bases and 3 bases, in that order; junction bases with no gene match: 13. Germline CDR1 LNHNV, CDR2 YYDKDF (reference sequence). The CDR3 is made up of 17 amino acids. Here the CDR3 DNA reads TGTGCCACCAGCGGGCCGGACCGGGACAGGGAGGACTATGGCTACACCTTC. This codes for CATSGPDRDREDYGYTF.

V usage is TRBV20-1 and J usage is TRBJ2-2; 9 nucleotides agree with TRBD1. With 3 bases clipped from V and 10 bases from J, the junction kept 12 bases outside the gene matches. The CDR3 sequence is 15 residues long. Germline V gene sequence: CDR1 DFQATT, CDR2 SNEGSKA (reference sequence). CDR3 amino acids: CSASAGTGLGAELFF. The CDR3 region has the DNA TGCAGTGCTAGTGCCGGGACAGGGTTGGGTGCGGAGCTGTTTTTT.

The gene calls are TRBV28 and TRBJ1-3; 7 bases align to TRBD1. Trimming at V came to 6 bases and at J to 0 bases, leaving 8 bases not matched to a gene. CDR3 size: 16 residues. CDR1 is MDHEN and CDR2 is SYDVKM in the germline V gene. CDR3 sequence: CASSQRDSPSGNTIYF. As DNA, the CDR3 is TGTGCCAGCAGCCAGAGGGACAGCCCCTCTGGAAACACCATATATTTT.

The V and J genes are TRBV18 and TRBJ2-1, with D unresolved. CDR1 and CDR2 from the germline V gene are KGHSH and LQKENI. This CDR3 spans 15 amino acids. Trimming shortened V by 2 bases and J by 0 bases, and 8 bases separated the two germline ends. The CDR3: CASSPDSSSYNEQFF. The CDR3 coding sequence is TGTGCCAGCTCACCAGACTCGAGCTCCTACAATGAGCAGTTCTTC. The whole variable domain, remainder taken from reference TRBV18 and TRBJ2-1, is NAGVMQNPRHLVRRRGQEARLRCSPMKGHSHVYWYRQLPEEGLKFMVYLQKENIIDESGMPKERFSAEFPKEGPSILRIQQVVRGDSAAYFCASSPDSSSYNEQFFGPGTRLTVL.

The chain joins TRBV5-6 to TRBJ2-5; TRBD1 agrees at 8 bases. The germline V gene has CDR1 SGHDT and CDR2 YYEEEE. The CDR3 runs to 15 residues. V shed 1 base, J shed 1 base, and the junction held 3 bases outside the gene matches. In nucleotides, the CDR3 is TGTGCCAGCAGCTTGACAGGGGGTCCCCAAGAGACCCAGTACTTC. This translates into CASSLTGGPQETQYF. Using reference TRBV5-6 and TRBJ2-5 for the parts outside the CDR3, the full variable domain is DAGVTQSPTHLIKTRGQQVTLRCSPKSGHDTVSWYQQALGQGPQFIFQYYEEEERQRGNFPDRFSGHQFPNYSSELNVNALLLGDSALYLCASSLTGGPQETQYFGPGTRLLVL.

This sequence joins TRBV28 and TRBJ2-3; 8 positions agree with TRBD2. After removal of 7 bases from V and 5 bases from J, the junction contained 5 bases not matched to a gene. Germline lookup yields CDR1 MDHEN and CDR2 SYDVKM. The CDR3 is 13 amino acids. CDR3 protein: CASIGGGLDTQYF. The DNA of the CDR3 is TGTGCCAGCATCGGGGGGGGTCTAGATACGCAGTATTTT. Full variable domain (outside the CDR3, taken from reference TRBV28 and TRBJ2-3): DVKVTQSSRYLVKRTGEKVFLECVQDMDHENMFWYRQDPGLGLRLIYFSYDVKMKEKGDIPEGYSVSREKKERFSLILESASTNQTSMYLCASIGGGLDTQYFGPGTRLTVL.

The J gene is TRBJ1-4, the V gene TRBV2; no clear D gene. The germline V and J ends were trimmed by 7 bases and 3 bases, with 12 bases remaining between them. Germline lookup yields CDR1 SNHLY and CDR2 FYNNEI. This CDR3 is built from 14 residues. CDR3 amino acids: CASTGGQANEKLFF. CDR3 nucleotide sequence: TGTGCCAGCACGGGCGGGCAGGCTAATGAAAAACTGTTTTTT.

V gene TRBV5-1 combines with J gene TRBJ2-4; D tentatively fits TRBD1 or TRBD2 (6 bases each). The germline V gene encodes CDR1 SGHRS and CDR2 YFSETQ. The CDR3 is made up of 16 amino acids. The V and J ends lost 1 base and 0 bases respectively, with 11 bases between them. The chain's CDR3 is CASSLQGGLAKNIQYF. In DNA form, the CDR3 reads TGCGCCAGCAGCTTGCAAGGGGGACTAGCCAAAAACATTCAGTACTTC.

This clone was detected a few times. The DNA for the CDR3 is TGTGCCAGCAGTCATATGGTGGGGGCGGCAGGGACCACTGAAGCTTTCTTT. Amino acids: CASSHMVGAAGTTEAFF. The V call is TRBV6-6, the J call TRBJ1-1; a weak D match, TRBD1 (6 bases). Germline assignment: CDR1 MNHNY and CDR2 SVGAGI (reference sequence). The CDR3 consists of 17 residues. V was clipped by 5 bases and J by 4 bases, with 23 bases between them.

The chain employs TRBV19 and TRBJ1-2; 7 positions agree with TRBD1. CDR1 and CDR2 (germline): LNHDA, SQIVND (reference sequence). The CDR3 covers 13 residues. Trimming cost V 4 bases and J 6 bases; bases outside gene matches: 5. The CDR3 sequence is CASSTQGRNGYTF. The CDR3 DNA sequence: TGTGCCAGTAGTACACAGGGGAGGAATGGCTACACCTTC.

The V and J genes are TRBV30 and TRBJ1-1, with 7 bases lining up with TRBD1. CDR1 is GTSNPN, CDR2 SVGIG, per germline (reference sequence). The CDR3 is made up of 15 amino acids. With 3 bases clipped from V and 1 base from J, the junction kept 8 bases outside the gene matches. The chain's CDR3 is CAWRRQGVGNTEAFF. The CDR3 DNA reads TGTGCCTGGAGACGCCAGGGGGTAGGGAACACTGAAGCTTTCTTT.

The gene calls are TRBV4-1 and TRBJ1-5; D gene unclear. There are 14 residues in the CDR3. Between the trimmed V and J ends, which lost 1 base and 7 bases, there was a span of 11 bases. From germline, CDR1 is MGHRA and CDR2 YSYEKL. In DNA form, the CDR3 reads TGCGCCAGCAGCCAAGTGGCGGGGTTCCAGCCCCAGCATTTT. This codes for CASSQVAGFQPQHF.

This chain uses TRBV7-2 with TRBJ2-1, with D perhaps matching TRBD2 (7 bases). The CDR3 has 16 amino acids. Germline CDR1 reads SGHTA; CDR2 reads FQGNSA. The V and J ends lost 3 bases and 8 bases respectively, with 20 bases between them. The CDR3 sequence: CASSFFGGALGDEQFF. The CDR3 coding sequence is TGTGCCAGCAGCTTTTTTGGGGGGGCCCTTGGCGATGAGCAGTTCTTC.

CDR3 loop: CATSDGGGVNTGELFF. DNA for the CDR3: TGTGCCACCAGTGACGGCGGGGGGGTAAACACCGGGGAGCTGTTTTTT. The gene calls are TRBV24-1 and TRBJ2-2; 9 nucleotides line up with TRBD2. The V gene's germline CDR1 is KGHDR and CDR2 SFDVKD. The length of the CDR3 is 16 residues. Losses at the gene ends were 4 bases for V and 2 bases for J; bases not matched to a gene: 4.

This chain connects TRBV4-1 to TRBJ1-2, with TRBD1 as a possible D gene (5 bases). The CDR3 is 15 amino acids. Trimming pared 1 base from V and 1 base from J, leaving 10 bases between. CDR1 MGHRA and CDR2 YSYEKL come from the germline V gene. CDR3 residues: CASSQAPTDNYGYTF. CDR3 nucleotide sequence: TGCGCCAGCAGCCAAGCTCCGACAGATAACTATGGCTACACCTTC.

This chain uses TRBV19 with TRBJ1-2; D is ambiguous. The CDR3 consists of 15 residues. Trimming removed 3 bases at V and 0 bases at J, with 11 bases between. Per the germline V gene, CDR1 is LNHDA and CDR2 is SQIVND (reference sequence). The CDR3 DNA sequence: TGTGCCAGTAGTATCCGGGTTGGCCCTAACTATGGCTACACCTTC. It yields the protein CASSIRVGPNYGYTF. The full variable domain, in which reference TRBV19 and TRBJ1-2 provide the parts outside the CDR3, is DGGITQSPKYLFRKEGQNVTLSCEQNLNHDAMYWYRQDPGQGLRLIYYSQIVNDFQKGDIAEGYSVSREKKESFPLTVTSAQKNPTAFYLCASSIRVGPNYGYTFGSGTRLTVV.